Presented here are 5 T cell receptor beta chains from one specimen sequenced in a study of CD8 T cell repertoires and HIV-1 epitope variants. For these receptors, no antigen is known. TCRdb's table, derived via immunoSEQ multiplex PCR, lists solely in-frame clones and lacks some. The top ten clones hold approximately 45% of a sample with about 3,400 clones, more than 60% of them seen once. Sample: cultured CD8+ T cells derived from PBMCs. These receptors all come from a male donor with HIV.

The rearrangement links TRBV15 to TRBJ2-1; the match to TRBD1 covers 9 bases. The CDR3 contains 16 residues. Trimming at V came to 3 bases and at J to 3 bases, leaving 6 bases not matched to a gene. Germline-derived CDR1 and CDR2 are LNHNV and YYDKDF (reference sequence). Here the CDR3 DNA reads TGTGCCACCAGCAGGCACGAGACAGGGGGCTACAATGAGCAGTTCTTC. Residues: CATSRHETGGYNEQFF.

In its sample, this clone was seen a few times. The J gene is TRBJ2-7, the V gene TRBV28; D remains ambiguous. The CDR3 is 20 residues long. CDR1 and CDR2 (germline): MDHEN, SYDVKM. V dropped 3 bases and J dropped 2 bases, with 29 bases sitting between them. The CDR3 is CASSFPPPSPNTPTTYEQYF. DNA of the CDR3: TGTGCCAGCAGTTTCCCCCCCCCTAGTCCCAATACACCTACCACCTACGAGCAGTACTTC.

The chain carries TRBV7-2 and TRBJ1-2; D remains ambiguous. Trimming stripped 5 bases from V and 2 bases from J, with 6 bases between. Looked up from germline, CDR1 is SGHTA and CDR2 is FQGNSA. The CDR3 length is 12 residues. The CDR3 nucleotides read TGTGCCAGCAGCCCACAGAACTATGGCTACACCTTC. Translating gives CASSPQNYGYTF.

The chain recombines TRBV11-2 with TRBJ2-1; D is possibly TRBD1 (6 bases). From germline, CDR1 is SGHAT and CDR2 FQNNGV. The CDR3 spans 15 residues. The V end lost 3 bases, the J end lost 0 bases, and 9 bases lay between the germline ends. In DNA, the CDR3 is TGTGCCAGCAGCTTGGGACACCCCTCCTACAATGAGCAGTTCTTC. This gives the protein CASSLGHPSYNEQFF.

V usage is TRBV27 and J usage is TRBJ1-1; D gene uncertain. The CDR3 is made up of 13 amino acids. V was trimmed by 4 bases and J by 1 base, leaving 7 bases between them. Per germline, CDR1 MNHEY and CDR2 SMNVEV (reference sequence). The CDR3 loop is CASSYTENTEAFF. The CDR3 DNA is TGTGCCAGCAGTTATACGGAGAACACTGAAGCTTTCTTT.